The present TCR beta chain was sequenced within a study of post-analysis software for immune sequencing data. Study information: The courses of disease that were included comprised relapsing-remitting, secondary progressive and progressive-relapsing multiple sclerosis. Study conclusions and caveats: The study found TRBV5-6, TRBV5-1 and TRBV20-1 among a few TRBV segments more frequent in patients than controls. Controls showed significantly higher normalized Chao1 diversity than did multiple sclerosis patients. The authors found that F measure strongly co-clustered same-batch samples.

Included in the TCR beta cDNA libraries were unique molecular identifiers. Out of 1 to 10 million T cells, a few hundred thousand cDNA molecules were generated. Each CDR3 protein is one row after TCRdb ran MiXCR on the PCR reads. The sample yields 700,000 to 800,000 distinct CDR3 sequences, about 27% seen once. The germline V gene has CDR1 SQVTM and CDR2 ANQGSEA. Trimming shortened V by 3 bases and J by 0 bases, and 9 bases separated the two germline ends. The CDR3 length is 13 residues. This clonotype was seen a few times. Antigen specificity is unknown. The genes are TRBV29-1 and TRBJ2-7; D is uncertain. The sample comprised blood. The source of this sequence is a girl between 5 and 17 years old with multiple sclerosis. The DNA for the CDR3 is TGCAGCGTTGAGGCAGCGAGCTCCTACGAGCAGTACTTC. Amino acid sequence: CSVEAASSYEQYF.